One sample yielded the 26 T cell receptor beta chains listed below, sequenced in a study of technical replicates of blood from a few donors. Sequencing was performed with immunoSEQ multiplex PCR; in TCRdb, only in-frame clones are kept and a portion is missing. In the table there are 60,000 or so clones, around 97% of which are singletons. The sample was T cells isolated from PBMCs. The receptor set was obtained from a human donor in good health.

The genes are TRBV6-5 and TRBJ1-3; 7 bases are a match to TRBD1. Trimming cost V 0 bases and J 4 bases; bases outside gene matches: 3. CDR1 is MNHEY, CDR2 SVGAGI, per germline. This CDR3 has 15 residues. In DNA form, the CDR3 reads TGTGCCAGCAGTTACTCGAGGGGGCTCGGAAACACCATATATTTT. Translating gives CASSYSRGLGNTIYF.

V and J are TRBV5-4 and TRBJ1-1; TRBD1 matches at 7 bases. Germline CDR1 reads SGHNT; CDR2 reads YYREEE (reference sequence). CDR3 length equals 13 residues. Trimming took 4 bases from V and 5 from J; bases not matched to a gene: 5. This CDR3 is CASSLNRGTEAFF. In nucleotides, the CDR3 is TGTGCCAGCAGCCTAAACAGGGGTACTGAAGCTTTCTTT. The full variable domain, its missing parts supplied by reference TRBV5-4 and TRBJ1-1, is ETGVTQSPTHLIKTRGQQVTLRCSSQSGHNTVSWYQQALGQGPQFIFQYYREEENGRGNFPPRFSGLQFPNYSSELNVNALELDDSALYLCASSLNRGTEAFFGQGTRLTVV.

The chain joins TRBV29-1 to TRBJ2-1; D remains ambiguous. V was cut by 4 bases and J by 3 bases, with 16 bases left in between. CDR1 and CDR2 (germline): SQVTM, ANQGSEA. This CDR3 is 15 amino acids long. CDR3 sequence reads: CSVAPRVPLYNEQFF. CDR3 nucleotides: TGCAGCGTTGCTCCTCGGGTCCCTCTCTACAATGAGCAGTTCTTC.

The genes are TRBV9 and TRBJ1-1; a possible D gene is TRBD1 (6 bases). In germline, CDR1 is SGDLS, CDR2 YYNGEE. V was clipped by 4 bases and J by 7 bases, with 17 bases between them. This CDR3 has 14 residues. CDR3 bases: TGTGCCAGCAGCCATGGCCGGAAAGGGGGTGAAGCTTTCTTT. Its translation: CASSHGRKGGEAFF.

This clone appeared once. The genes are TRBV5-6 and TRBJ1-2, with D tentatively TRBD1 (6 bases). From germline, CDR1 is SGHDT and CDR2 YYEEEE. There are 17 residues in the CDR3. Trimming pared 2 bases from V and 0 bases from J, leaving 17 bases between. The chain's CDR3 is CASSFTTARQANYGYTF. The DNA for the CDR3 is TGTGCCAGCAGCTTTACGACGGCCAGACAGGCTAACTATGGCTACACCTTC. Supplemented by reference TRBV5-6 and TRBJ1-2, the full variable domain reads DAGVTQSPTHLIKTRGQQVTLRCSPKSGHDTVSWYQQALGQGPQFIFQYYEEEERQRGNFPDRFSGHQFPNYSSELNVNALLLGDSALYLCASSFTTARQANYGYTFGSGTRLTVV.

The CDR3 region has the DNA TGTGCCAGCAGCCCGGACACCACGGAAGATGAGCAGTTCTTC. As protein: CASSPDTTEDEQFF. V and J are TRBV9 and TRBJ2-1; tentatively, D is TRBD1 (5 bases). The V end was cut by 4 bases, the J end by 8 bases, with 16 bases between. Germline values: CDR1 SGDLS, CDR2 YYNGEE. The CDR3 runs 14 residues. The full variable domain, completed using reference TRBV9 and TRBJ2-1, is DSGVTQTPKHLITATGQRVTLRCSPRSGDLSVYWYQQSLDQGLQFLIQYYNGEERAKGNILERFSAQQFPDLHSELNLSSLELGDSALYFCASSPDTTEDEQFFGPGTRLTVL.

The rearrangement links TRBV6-5 to TRBJ1-2, with 7 positions matching TRBD1. CDR3 length: 15 residues. Germline-derived CDR1 and CDR2 are MNHEY and SVGAGI. V shed 6 bases and J 8 bases; nucleotides not matched to a gene: 15. CDR3 DNA: TGTGCCAGCAGCCAGCCTCCGGGACAGTTAACCGGCTACACCTTC. Translating gives CASSQPPGQLTGYTF.

The chain employs TRBV25-1 and TRBJ2-5, with 8 bases lining up with TRBD2. The CDR3 is 18 residues long. Germline V gene sequence: CDR1 MGHDK, CDR2 SYGVNS. V was clipped by 4 bases and J by 5 bases; unmatched bases: 18. CDR3 sequence reads: CASSGYMPGLGDWETQYF. DNA of the CDR3: TGTGCCAGCAGTGGTTATATGCCGGGACTAGGCGATTGGGAGACCCAGTACTTC. The full variable domain, with the rest looked up from reference TRBV25-1 and TRBJ2-5, is EADIYQTPRYLVIGTGKKITLECSQTMGHDKMYWYQQDPGMELHLIHYSYGVNSTEKGDLSSESTVSRIRTEHFPLTLESARPSHTSQYLCASSGYMPGLGDWETQYFGPGTRLLVL.

This chain uses TRBV6-1 with TRBJ2-3; 11 positions match TRBD2. CDR1 and CDR2 (germline): MNHNS, SASEGT. The CDR3 has 18 residues. The trim removed 2 bases at V and 2 bases at J, leaving 9 bases unmatched. The CDR3: CASSETQGTSGSTDTQYF. CDR3 coding DNA: TGTGCCAGCAGTGAAACCCAGGGGACTAGCGGATCCACAGATACGCAGTATTTT.

The gene calls are TRBV25-1 and TRBJ2-5; D possibly corresponds to TRBD2 (5 bases). This CDR3 spans 13 amino acids. From germline, CDR1 is MGHDK and CDR2 SYGVNS. V gave up 10 bases and J gave up 3 bases, with 15 bases separating them. This CDR3 reads CATHKAREETQYF. CDR3 sequence (DNA): TGTGCCACCCATAAGGCGCGGGAAGAGACCCAGTACTTC. The full variable domain, rest sourced from reference TRBV25-1 and TRBJ2-5, is EADIYQTPRYLVIGTGKKITLECSQTMGHDKMYWYQQDPGMELHLIHYSYGVNSTEKGDLSSESTVSRIRTEHFPLTLESARPSHTSQYLCATHKAREETQYFGPGTRLLVL.

Written as DNA, the CDR3 is TGTGCCAGCAGTGAAGAGGGGTCAGGATTATCACCCCTCCACTTT. It specifies CASSEEGSGLSPLHF. The gene calls are TRBV2 and TRBJ1-6; possible D gene TRBD1, 5 bases. This CDR3 region has 15 residues. Germline CDR1 is SNHLY and CDR2 is FYNNEI. V was pared by 1 base and J by 10 bases, with 14 bases between.

This chain links TRBV7-8 with TRBJ1-1, with TRBD1 as a possible D gene (5 bases). CDR3 length equals 16 residues. Trimming cost V 1 base and J 5 bases, with 17 bases left between them. Germline CDR1 and CDR2: SGHVS and FQNEAQ. CDR3 sequence: CASSLVEGRGWTEAFF. CDR3 nucleotides: TGTGCCAGCAGCTTAGTTGAGGGGCGGGGTTGGACTGAAGCTTTCTTT.

This chain connects TRBV7-6 to TRBJ1-2; weak D call: TRBD1 (5 bases). The CDR3 has 15 residues. Trimming removed 1 base at V and 2 bases at J, with 11 bases between. In germline, CDR1 is SGHVS, CDR2 FNYEAQ. CDR3 residues: CASSLEQGTNYGYTF. The CDR3 DNA follows: TGTGCCAGCAGCTTAGAGCAGGGAACCAACTATGGCTACACCTTC.

The chain employs TRBV5-4 and TRBJ2-2; 16 bases are shared with TRBD2. J lost 4 bases, V lost 3 bases, and 3 bases had no gene match. CDR1 and CDR2 from the germline V gene are SGHNT and YYREEE (reference sequence). The CDR3 extends over 17 amino acids. The CDR3 here is CASSSGTSGRATGELFF. The CDR3 nucleotides read TGTGCCAGCAGCTCTGGGACTAGCGGGAGGGCCACCGGGGAGCTGTTTTTT.

This chain joins TRBV2 and TRBJ1-2, with a tentative D call TRBD1 (5 bases). The CDR3 covers 15 residues. The germline gives CDR1 SNHLY, CDR2 FYNNEI. Deletions cut 0 bases from V and 4 bases from J, with 12 bases between. CDR3 DNA sequence: TGTGCCAGCAGTGAAGCCAGGGATCCGACCTATGGCTACACCTTC. Its protein product is CASSEARDPTYGYTF.

The chain employs TRBV5-1 and TRBJ2-7, with D possibly being TRBD2 (5 bases). Per germline, CDR1 SGHRS and CDR2 YFSETQ. V was clipped by 4 bases and J by 0 bases, with 17 bases between them. The CDR3 has 16 residues. This CDR3 reads CASSPASGLGSYEQYF. CDR3 sequence (DNA): TGCGCCAGCAGCCCCGCTTCTGGACTCGGCTCCTACGAGCAGTACTTC. Filled out from reference TRBV5-1 and TRBJ2-7, the complete variable domain reads KAGVTQTPRYLIKTRGQQVTLSCSPISGHRSVSWYQQTPGQGLQFLFEYFSETQRNKGNFPGRFSGRQFSNSRSEMNVSTLELGDSALYLCASSPASGLGSYEQYFGPGTRLTVT.

For the CDR3, the DNA is TGTGCCAGCAGCCGACGACAGGGGCCTAATCAGCCCCAGCATTTT. Translation gives CASSRRQGPNQPQHF. This chain links TRBV27 with TRBJ1-5; TRBD1 agrees at 8 bases. Germline loops: CDR1 MNHEY, CDR2 SMNVEV (reference sequence). This CDR3 is built from 15 residues. V dropped 6 bases and J dropped 4; count of bases not matched to a gene: 8.

The chain recombines TRBV5-6 with TRBJ2-3, with 13 bases lining up with TRBD2. From germline, CDR1 is SGHDT and CDR2 YYEEEE. The CDR3 runs 17 residues. Trimming removed 4 bases from V and 0 bases from J; junction bases left unmatched: 5. The CDR3 DNA reads as TGTGCCAGCAGCCAGACTAGCGGGAGGACTAGCACAGATACGCAGTATTTT. Protein: CASSQTSGRTSTDTQYF.

The gene calls are TRBV11-2 and TRBJ1-1; 10 bases are a match to TRBD1. This CDR3 region has 19 residues. V lost 2 bases to trimming and J lost 1 base; unmatched junction nucleotides: 13. Germline values: CDR1 SGHAT, CDR2 FQNNGV. The CDR3 nucleotides read TGTGCCAGCAGCTTAACAAGTCCGAGGGACAGGGGTCCGAACACTGAAGCTTTCTTT. Amino acids: CASSLTSPRDRGPNTEAFF. Using reference TRBV11-2 and TRBJ1-1 for the parts outside the CDR3, the full variable domain is EAGVAQSPRYKIIEKRQSVAFWCNPISGHATLYWYQQILGQGPKLLIQFQNNGVVDDSQLPKDRFSAERLKGVDSTLKIQPAKLEDSAVYLCASSLTSPRDRGPNTEAFFGQGTRLTVV.

The rearrangement joins TRBV2 to TRBJ2-7; 11 positions agree with TRBD1. The CDR3 is 14 amino acids. Germline V gene data show CDR1 as SNHLY and CDR2 as FYNNEI. Unmatched junction bases numbered 7, after V lost 6 bases and J lost 6 bases. This chain's CDR3 is CASRWTGGLLEQYF. DNA of the CDR3: TGTGCCAGCAGATGGACAGGGGGCTTACTCGAGCAGTACTTC.

The chain links TRBV6-1 to TRBJ2-1; D not resolved. V was trimmed by 0 bases and J by 8 bases, leaving 8 bases between them. The CDR3 is 13 amino acids. Germline loops: CDR1 MNHNS, CDR2 SASEGT. CDR3 DNA: TGTGCCAGCAGTGAAGCCTCAGGCTATGAGCAGTTCTTC. It yields the protein CASSEASGYEQFF.

The chain employs TRBV7-8 and TRBJ2-5, with 8 bases fitting TRBD1. The CDR3 totals 16 residues. V trimming: 4 bases; J trimming: 1 base; junction bases outside the gene matches: 8. CDR1 SGHVS and CDR2 FQNEAQ come from the germline V gene. Here the CDR3 reads CASSSGQVTTQETQYF. The DNA for the CDR3 is TGTGCCAGCAGCTCGGGACAGGTGACCACCCAAGAGACCCAGTACTTC. The full variable domain, its missing parts supplied by reference TRBV7-8 and TRBJ2-5, is GAGVSQSPRYKVAKRGQDVALRCDPISGHVSLFWYQQALGQGPEFLTYFQNEAQLDKSGLPSDRFFAERPEGSVSTLKIQRTQQEDSAVYLCASSSGQVTTQETQYFGPGTRLLVL.

The genes are TRBV29-1 and TRBJ1-1, with a tentative D call TRBD1 (6 bases). Trimming removed 7 bases from V and 3 bases from J, with 12 bases in between. The CDR3 is 12 residues long. Germline V gene data show CDR1 as SQVTM and CDR2 as ANQGSEA. The CDR3 DNA is TGCAGCGGGCGACAGGAGTACACTGAAGCTTTCTTT. Residues: CSGRQEYTEAFF.

V is TRBV10-2 and J is TRBJ2-7; TRBD2 is a possible D gene (6 bases). CDR1 and CDR2 from the germline V gene are WSHSY and SAAADI. The CDR3 has 14 amino acids. Trimming removed 6 bases at V and 0 bases at J, with 12 bases between. The CDR3 DNA sequence: TGCGCCAGCAGGGGCCCGACTAGCTCCTACGAGCAGTACTTC. This encodes CASRGPTSSYEQYF.

The CDR3 DNA reads TGTGCCAGCAGTTTAGAGTTCAGGTTAGGGGATAATGAAAAACTGTTTTTT. Amino acid sequence: CASSLEFRLGDNEKLFF. The chain joins TRBV28 to TRBJ1-4, with D perhaps TRBD1 (5 bases). The CDR3 extends over 17 amino acids. CDR1 and CDR2 from the germline V gene are MDHEN and SYDVKM. The V end was cut by 2 bases, the J end by 4 bases, with 17 bases between.

The rearrangement joins TRBV6-5 to TRBJ1-2; D possibly corresponds to TRBD1 (5 bases). V was shortened by 8 bases and J by 4 bases, with 11 bases between the two germline ends. This CDR3 has 12 residues. Germline V gene data show CDR1 as MNHEY and CDR2 as SVGAGI. The CDR3 loop is CASWGYGYGYTF. In DNA, the CDR3 is TGTGCCAGCTGGGGCTACGGCTATGGCTACACCTTC.